A single T cell receptor (beta chain) is shown here with its context. From germline, CDR1 is MDHEN and CDR2 SYDVKM. The CDR3 is 11 amino acids. The ends were cut back, 4 bases at V and 7 bases at J, with 7 bases in the middle. This specimen comes from a study of blood T cell repertoires in COVID-19. About the research overall: Both acute and convalescent COVID-19 samples were obtained from the United States, Italy and Spain. Sources were T cells, B-cell-depleted T cells, or PBMCs; the material itself was cDNA or gDNA.

As processed by the authors: Counts of nucleated cells, estimated from reference gene primer amplification, were obtained. The assay was immunoSEQ multiplex PCR, and TCRdb's table has in-frame clones only and misses some. V, J and clone size are taken as reported in that table, and D and trimming were inferred from the DNA itself. The data contain 400,000 to 500,000 clones, roughly 84% of them singletons. The chain joins TRBV28 to TRBJ1-1; tentative D call: TRBD1 (5 bases). Sequencing was carried out using PBMCs or T cells enriched from blood (not recorded which). The clonotype was recovered from a young woman who had been exposed to COVID-19. The CDR3, as DNA: TGTGCCAGCAGTTCCACAGGTGAAGCTTTCTTT. This translates into CASSSTGEAFF.